The 9 T cell receptor beta chains below were found in one sample sequenced in a study of T cell responses to AZD1222 COVID-19 vaccine. Sequenced by immunoSEQ multiplex PCR; TCRdb stores in-frame clones only, minus some. The sample yields 130,000 or so clones, approximately 95% seen once. Sequenced here: peripheral blood, sampled on day 0 of MenACWY control vaccination. These receptors were obtained from an adult in good health.

The chain joins TRBV6-5 to TRBJ1-5; possibly TRBD1 for D (6 bases). Trimming removed 8 bases at V and 2 bases at J, with 16 bases between. The CDR3 sequence is 15 residues long. Germline V gene sequence: CDR1 MNHEY, CDR2 SVGAGI. The CDR3 bases are TGTGCCAGCCTTAGGGGGGATTTGGGCAATCAGCCCCAGCATTTT. Its translation: CASLRGDLGNQPQHF.

The chain recombines TRBV7-3 with TRBJ2-1; D remains unclear. In germline, CDR1 is SGHTA, CDR2 FQGTGA. V lost 0 bases and J 7 bases, leaving 19 bases between the germline ends. This CDR3 has 17 amino acids. CDR3 coding DNA: TGTGCCAGCAGCTTAACAGGCCCGTCCTTTTCCCCTAATGAGCAGTTCTTC. Protein product: CASSLTGPSFSPNEQFF. The full variable domain, with the rest looked up from reference TRBV7-3 and TRBJ2-1, is GAGVSQTPSNKVTEKGKYVELRCDPISGHTALYWYRQSLGQGPEFLIYFQGTGAADDSGLPNDRFFAVRPEGSVSTLKIQRTERGDSAVYLCASSLTGPSFSPNEQFFGPGTRLTVL.

The chain has TRBV9 and TRBJ2-1; no clear D. Trimming left V 5 bases short and J 5 bases short, with 11 bases between. Germline loops: CDR1 SGDLS, CDR2 YYNGEE. The CDR3 runs 13 residues. The CDR3 DNA sequence: TGTGCCAGCAGTTCCGAGGTAAACAATGAGCAGTTCTTC. Translation: CASSSEVNNEQFF.

The J gene is TRBJ2-7, the V gene TRBV7-9; perhaps TRBD2 as D (6 bases). Trimming removed 3 bases from V and 3 bases from J, with 18 bases in between. The CDR3 is 16 amino acids. The V gene's germline CDR1 is SEHNR and CDR2 FQNEAQ (reference sequence). CDR3 in DNA: TGTGCCAGCAGCTTGGTTATCGGACGGGGGTTCTACGAGCAGTACTTC. Protein: CASSLVIGRGFYEQYF. The entire variable domain, with the rest obtained from reference TRBV7-9 and TRBJ2-7, is as follows: DTGVSQNPRHKITKRGQNVTFRCDPISEHNRLYWYRQTLGQGPEFLTYFQNEAQLEKSRLLSDRFSAERPKGSFSTLEIQRTEQGDSAMYLCASSLVIGRGFYEQYFGPGTRLTVT.

CDR3 in amino acids: CASSQGHGSPLHF. The CDR3 nucleotides are TGTGCCAGCTCACAGGGACATGGTTCACCCCTCCACTTT. The rearrangement joins TRBV18 to TRBJ1-6; TRBD1 might be the D (6 bases). Germline V gene lookup returns CDR1 KGHSH and CDR2 LQKENI. V shed 4 bases and J shed 9 bases, with 10 bases lying between them. The CDR3 consists of 13 residues.

V gene TRBV5-4 combines with J gene TRBJ2-5; possibly TRBD1 for D (6 bases). The CDR3 has 15 amino acids. The germline V and J ends were trimmed by 0 bases and 3 bases, with 12 bases remaining between them. From germline, CDR1 is SGHNT and CDR2 YYREEE (reference sequence). CDR3 nucleotide sequence: TGTGCCAGCAGCTTGGCAAGCCAGGGGAAAGAGACCCAGTACTTC. It codes for CASSLASQGKETQYF.

This clone showed up just once. The gene calls are TRBV5-4 and TRBJ2-1; tentatively, D is TRBD2 (6 bases). Trimming cost V 4 bases and J 7 bases, with 18 bases left between them. Per the germline V gene, CDR1 is SGHNT and CDR2 is YYREEE (reference sequence). This CDR3 has 15 amino acids. The CDR3 here is CASSGREFLGNEQFF. CDR3 in DNA: TGTGCCAGCAGCGGGCGGGAATTCTTGGGGAATGAGCAGTTCTTC.

This rearrangement joins TRBV9 to TRBJ1-2; D ambiguous. V was shortened by 2 bases and J by 0 bases, with 8 bases between the two germline ends. The germline V gene has CDR1 SGDLS and CDR2 YYNGEE. CDR3 length equals 14 residues. CDR3 sequence reads: CASSVGAANYGYTF. CDR3 coding DNA: TGTGCCAGCAGCGTGGGTGCGGCTAACTATGGCTACACCTTC.

This chain uses TRBV18 with TRBJ2-7, with D unresolved. The CDR3 extends over 12 amino acids. The V gene lost 6 bases and the J gene lost 1 base, with 7 bases spanning the gap. Germline CDR1 reads KGHSH; CDR2 reads LQKENI. In DNA form, the CDR3 reads TGTGCCAGCTCCCCTGGTTCCTACGAGCAGTACTTC. It translates to CASSPGSYEQYF.